The entry that follows covers one TCR beta chain sequence. This entry comes from a study of blood T cell repertoires in COVID-19. In the study overall: Samples taken during acute and convalescent COVID-19 were collected in the United States, Italy and Spain. T cells, B-cell-depleted T cells, or PBMCs supplied cDNA or gDNA.

With 3 bases removed from V and 2 bases from J, the gap between germline ends came to 11 bases. The CDR3 spans 15 residues. The germline V gene encodes CDR1 SGDLS and CDR2 YYNGEE. The assay was immunoSEQ multiplex PCR, and TCRdb's table has in-frame clones only and misses some. The sample lists more than 200,000 clones, less than 90% seen once, with 4.2% in the top ten. Input material: peripheral blood. The TCR sequence derives from a man aged 60-69 years with acute or convalescent COVID-19. V usage is TRBV9 and J usage is TRBJ1-4; tentatively, D is TRBD1 (5 bases). The CDR3 is CASSANRGTNEKLFF. In DNA, the CDR3 is TGTGCCAGCAGCGCAAATCGGGGGACTAATGAAAAACTGTTTTTT.